One sample yielded the 11 T cell receptor beta chains listed below, sequenced in a study of cytotoxic CD8 clonotypes in ibrutinib-treated CLL. Profiling relied on immunoSEQ multiplex PCR, and the TCRdb table lists in-frame clones only, not all of them. The sample holds roughly 250,000 clones; about three quarters are singletons and the top ten take 15% to 17%. Source: PBMCs, taken after 24 months of ibrutinib treatment. Receptor source: a human donor with chronic lymphocytic leukemia.

J is TRBJ2-1 and V is TRBV30; maybe TRBD1 (6 bases). The CDR3 has 13 amino acids. CDR1 is GTSNPN, CDR2 SVGIG, per germline (reference sequence). Deletions cut 8 bases from V and 4 bases from J, with 15 bases between. The chain's CDR3 is CARSKGQYNEQFF. The CDR3 nucleotides read TGTGCCCGGTCCAAGGGACAATACAATGAGCAGTTCTTC.

The chain couples TRBV5-4 to TRBJ2-7; 10 bases align to TRBD2. The germline V gene encodes CDR1 SGHNT and CDR2 YYREEE (reference sequence). The CDR3 spans 16 residues. The V gene end was trimmed by 4 bases and the J gene end by 4 bases; junction bases not matched to a gene: 11. CDR3 nucleotide sequence: TGTGCCAGCAGCCCACCTATCCCTAGCGGGAGTTACGAGCAGTACTTC. Translated: CASSPPIPSGSYEQYF. The variable domain in full, with the rest retrieved from reference TRBV5-4 and TRBJ2-7, is ETGVTQSPTHLIKTRGQQVTLRCSSQSGHNTVSWYQQALGQGPQFIFQYYREEENGRGNFPPRFSGLQFPNYSSELNVNALELDDSALYLCASSPPIPSGSYEQYFGPGTRLTVT.

This clone showed up just once. The V gene is TRBV9, the J gene TRBJ2-3, with D unresolved. This CDR3 has 16 residues. Trimming stripped 4 bases from V and 0 bases from J, with 15 bases between. CDR1 and CDR2 from the germline V gene are SGDLS and YYNGEE. The CDR3 is CASSTLESLSTDTQYF. The CDR3 coding sequence is TGTGCCAGCAGCACCCTAGAGAGCCTAAGCACAGATACGCAGTATTTT.

This clone was counted only a few times. The chain couples TRBV29-1 to TRBJ1-2; 7 bases are shared with TRBD1. The CDR3 covers 13 residues. V lost 6 bases to trimming and J lost 2 bases; unmatched junction nucleotides: 6. CDR1 SQVTM and CDR2 ANQGSEA come from the germline V gene. The CDR3 sequence: CSVATGANYGYTF. The CDR3 coding sequence is TGCAGCGTCGCCACAGGGGCCAACTATGGCTACACCTTC.

The chain employs TRBV6-1 and TRBJ2-7; D not resolved. Trimming stripped 5 bases from V and 3 bases from J, with 14 bases between. The germline CDR1 and CDR2 sequences are MNHNS and SASEGT. The CDR3 runs 14 residues. CDR3 in DNA: TGTGCCAGCAGTATCCTTTCTAATCTCTACGAGCAGTACTTC. This encodes CASSILSNLYEQYF.

CDR3 DNA: TGCGCCAGCATTGAGAACCCGACGAACACTGAAGCTTTCTTT. Amino acid sequence: CASIENPTNTEAFF. The J gene is TRBJ1-1, the V gene TRBV5-1; unclear D gene. The germline V and J ends were trimmed by 6 bases and 1 base, with 13 bases remaining between them. Germline CDR1 reads SGHRS; CDR2 reads YFSETQ. The CDR3 sequence is 14 residues long.

The chain couples TRBV6-6 to TRBJ2-3; 7 nucleotides align to TRBD1. The CDR3 is 16 amino acids. V lost 6 bases and J lost 4; bases outside the gene matches: 13. The germline CDR1 and CDR2 sequences are MNHNY and SVGAGI (reference sequence). CDR3 in amino acids: CASRHRGYSGPDTQYF. The DNA for the CDR3 is TGTGCCAGCAGGCACAGGGGATATTCAGGGCCAGATACGCAGTATTTT.

The chain employs TRBV9 and TRBJ2-1; no reliable D call. This CDR3 is built from 14 residues. CDR1 is SGDLS and CDR2 is YYNGEE in the germline V gene. V gave up 8 bases and J gave up 6 bases, with 18 bases separating them. This chain's CDR3 is CARLCQRIGNEQFF. The CDR3 region has the DNA TGTGCCAGACTCTGCCAAAGGATCGGCAATGAGCAGTTCTTC.

The rearrangement uses TRBV27 and TRBJ2-7, with D uncertain. The CDR3 length is 14 residues. The V and J ends lost 4 bases and 6 bases respectively, with 16 bases between them. The germline gives CDR1 MNHEY, CDR2 SMNVEV (reference sequence). Here the CDR3 DNA reads TGTGCCAGCAGTTCGCTAGGTTCTGGTGTCGAGCAGTACTTC. Protein sequence: CASSSLGSGVEQYF.

This clone has only a few counts. The V and J genes are TRBV5-1 and TRBJ1-2; a weak D match, TRBD1 (5 bases). Trimming stripped 0 bases from V and 2 bases from J, with 8 bases between. Looked up from germline, CDR1 is SGHRS and CDR2 is YFSETQ. The CDR3 runs 14 residues. The CDR3 nucleotides read TGCGCCAGCAGCTTGGATCAGGGAAACTATGGCTACACCTTC. It encodes CASSLDQGNYGYTF.

V usage is TRBV18 and J usage is TRBJ2-7; the D is unclear. The CDR3 totals 15 residues. Trimming shortened V by 0 bases and J by 1 base, and 10 bases separated the two germline ends. CDR1 and CDR2 (germline): KGHSH, LQKENI. In DNA, the CDR3 is TGTGCCAGCTCACCACCCTCACAGCCTTCCTACGAGCAGTACTTC. Translated: CASSPPSQPSYEQYF.